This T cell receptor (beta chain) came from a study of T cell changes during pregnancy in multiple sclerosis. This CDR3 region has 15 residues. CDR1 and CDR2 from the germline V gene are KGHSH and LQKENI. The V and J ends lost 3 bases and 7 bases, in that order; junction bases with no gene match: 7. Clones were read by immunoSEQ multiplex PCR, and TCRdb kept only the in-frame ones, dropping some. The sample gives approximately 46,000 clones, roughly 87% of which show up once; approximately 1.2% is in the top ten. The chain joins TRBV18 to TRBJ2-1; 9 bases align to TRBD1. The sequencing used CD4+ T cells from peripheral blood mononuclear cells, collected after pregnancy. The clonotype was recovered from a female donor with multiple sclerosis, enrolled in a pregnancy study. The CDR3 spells CASSPQGQGLNEQFF. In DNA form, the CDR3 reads TGTGCCAGCTCACCCCAGGGACAGGGATTAAATGAGCAGTTCTTC.